This TCR beta chain was profiled in a study of T cells in Graves' hyperthyroidism and ophthalmopathy. Study results and caveats: Ophthalmopathy was told apart from stable hyperthyroidism by a 13 V-J model.

The source material, RNA transcripts, was used to amplify TCR beta CDR3 regions. Researchers ran a first-round RT-PCR on the TCR CDR3 using the HTBI primer set. Each CDR3 protein is one row after TCRdb ran MiXCR on the multiplex PCR reads. The profile covers approximately 600,000 distinct CDR3 sequences, with over 12% appearing a single time and roughly 4.3% taken by the ten largest. The sample holds many counts of this clonotype. Its cognate antigen is unknown. The CDR3 spans 15 residues. J lost 5 bases, V lost 7 bases, and 13 bases had no gene match. Germline V CDR1 and CDR2: MNHEY, SVGEGT. Diagnosing involved the use of clinical symptoms, serum thyroxine and TRAb, thyroid ultrasound and orbital computed tomography.

The sequence was obtained from a woman aged 40 to 50 with Graves' ophthalmopathy. The rearrangement uses TRBV6-2 or TRBV6-3 and TRBJ2-5, with 7 bases identical to TRBD2. Material for sequencing was blood. CDR3 amino acids: CASKPRDYHRETQYF. The CDR3 DNA is TGTGCCAGCAAACCTCGGGACTACCACCGGGAGACCCAGTACTTC.